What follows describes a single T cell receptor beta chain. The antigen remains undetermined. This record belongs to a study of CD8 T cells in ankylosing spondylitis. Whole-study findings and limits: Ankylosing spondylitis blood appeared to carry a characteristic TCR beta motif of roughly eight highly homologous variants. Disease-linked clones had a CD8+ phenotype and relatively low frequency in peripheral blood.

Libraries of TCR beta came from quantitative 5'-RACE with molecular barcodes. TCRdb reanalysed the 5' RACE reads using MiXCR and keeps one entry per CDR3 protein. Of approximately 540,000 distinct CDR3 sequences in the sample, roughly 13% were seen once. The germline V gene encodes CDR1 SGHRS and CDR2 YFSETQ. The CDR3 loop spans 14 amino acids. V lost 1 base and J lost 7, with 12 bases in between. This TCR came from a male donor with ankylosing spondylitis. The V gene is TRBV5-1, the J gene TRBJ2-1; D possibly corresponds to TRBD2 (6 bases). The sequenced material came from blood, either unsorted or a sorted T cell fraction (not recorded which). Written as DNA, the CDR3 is TGCGCCAGCAGCTTGATCGGGACTTTGAATGAGCAGTTCTTC. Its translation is CASSLIGTLNEQFF.